A single sample is the source of the 21 T cell receptor beta chains below, sequenced in a study of T cell repertoires in cytomegalovirus infection. TCRdb called the reads again in MiXCR, with one record for every CDR3 protein. The sample contains approximately 170,000 distinct CDR3 sequences, more than 15% of which appear only once. Sequenced sample: CD8+ T cells from PBMCs. Receptors were obtained from a human donor in good health (CMV status not recorded). Some clones in this sample may be carry-over from other donors' samples.

In this sample, this clonotype turned up many times. The V and J genes are TRBV7-9 and TRBJ2-1; D unclear. Germline V lookup: CDR1 SEHNR, CDR2 FQNEAQ (reference sequence). The CDR3 has 15 residues. Trimming removed 5 bases from V and 0 bases from J, with 11 bases in between. DNA for the CDR3: TGTGCCAGCAGCCTTCCACTCAGCTCCTACAATGAGCAGTTCTTC. It is translated as CASSLPLSSYNEQFF.

This clonotype was counted a few times. The rearrangement uses TRBV3-1 and TRBJ1-5; D may be TRBD1 (6 bases). Deletions cut 0 bases from V and 5 bases from J, with 11 bases between. CDR3 length equals 15 residues. CDR1 and CDR2 (germline): LGHDT, YNNKEL (reference sequence). CDR3 sequence (DNA): TGTGCCAGCAGCCAAGATACAGGGATCGATCAGCCCCAGCATTTT. Translated: CASSQDTGIDQPQHF.

The chain combines TRBV7-9 with TRBJ2-7; 7 bases are shared with TRBD1. The CDR3 has 16 amino acids. Germline V gives CDR1 SEHNR, CDR2 FQNEAQ (reference sequence). Trimming at V came to 4 bases and at J to 6 bases, leaving 15 bases not matched to a gene. The CDR3 region is CASSSGQAPLSGEQYF. The CDR3 DNA follows: TGTGCCAGCAGCTCAGGACAGGCTCCCCTATCGGGCGAGCAGTACTTC.

The chain uses TRBV6-2 or TRBV6-3 and TRBJ2-1; 13 bases match TRBD2. Trimming cost V 5 bases and J 6 bases; bases outside gene matches: 10. CDR1 and CDR2 (germline): MNHEY, SVGEGT. This CDR3 has 17 amino acids. CDR3 nucleotides: TGTGCCAGCAGTCGGACTAGCGGGGGATACCTCTCCAATGAGCAGTTCTTC. It yields the protein CASSRTSGGYLSNEQFF.

The V and J genes are TRBV12-3 or TRBV12-4 and TRBJ1-1; D is unresolved. The CDR3 is made up of 12 amino acids. V was pared by 7 bases and J by 7 bases, with 13 bases between. The CDR3 loop is CASTAAWREAFF. The CDR3 nucleotides read TGTGCCAGCACCGCCGCTTGGCGTGAAGCTTTCTTT.

This sequence joins TRBV6-2 or TRBV6-3 and TRBJ1-1; D might be TRBD1 (6 bases). Germline V lookup: CDR1 MNHEY, CDR2 SVGEGT. The CDR3 totals 15 residues. V lost 6 bases and J 11 bases, leaving 25 bases between the germline ends. In nucleotides, the CDR3 is TGTGCCAGCAGCTTATTTCAGGGGTCCCAGGGAGCGGCTTTCTTT. This translates into CASSLFQGSQGAAFF.

J is TRBJ2-7 and V is TRBV28; TRBD1 agrees at 7 bases. Germline V CDR1 and CDR2: MDHEN, SYDVKM. The J segment lost 6 bases and the V segment lost 8 bases, leaving 19 bases of the junction unmatched. There are 16 residues in the CDR3. CDR3 sequence (DNA): TGTGCCAGCTGGGACAGTCGAAAAAGGTACCTCTCCGAGCAGTACTTC. Translating it yields CASWDSRKRYLSEQYF.

The rearrangement links TRBV7-2 to TRBJ2-3; TRBD1 aligns across 7 bases. Per the germline V gene, CDR1 is SGHTA and CDR2 is FQGNSA. The CDR3 has 15 residues. Trimming took 6 bases from V and 0 from J; bases not matched to a gene: 6. CDR3 nucleotides: TGTGCCAGCAGACCTAGGGACAGAAGCACAGATACGCAGTATTTT. Protein product: CASRPRDRSTDTQYF.

This chain links TRBV6-2 or TRBV6-3 with TRBJ2-7; the match to TRBD2 covers 7 bases. Losses at the gene ends were 3 bases for V and 12 bases for J; bases not matched to a gene: 5. The germline V gene encodes CDR1 MNHEY and CDR2 SVGEGT. The CDR3 has 11 residues. This chain's CDR3 is CASSYPTSPYF. The CDR3 coding sequence is TGTGCCAGCAGTTATCCGACTAGCCCGTACTTC.

This chain joins TRBV28 and TRBJ1-3, with D hard to call. Germline V gene sequence: CDR1 MDHEN, CDR2 SYDVKM. V gave up 2 bases and J gave up 2 bases, with 1 base separating them. This CDR3 has 12 residues. The CDR3 sequence: CASSLTGNTIYF. The DNA for the CDR3 is TGTGCCAGCAGTTTAACTGGAAACACCATATATTTT.

This clonotype is labeled medium-sized. This chain joins TRBV7-6 and TRBJ2-1; TRBD2 matches at 8 bases. CDR3 size: 19 residues. The J segment lost 1 base and the V segment lost 5 bases, leaving 16 bases of the junction unmatched. The germline gives CDR1 SGHVS, CDR2 FNYEAQ. CDR3 sequence: CASSPRFGGRSTSYNEQFF. The CDR3 DNA is TGTGCCAGCAGCCCTAGGTTTGGCGGGAGGTCGACATCCTACAATGAGCAGTTCTTC. The full variable domain, completed using reference TRBV7-6 and TRBJ2-1, is GAGVSQSPRYKVTKRGQDVALRCDPISGHVSLYWYRQALGQGPEFLTYFNYEAQQDKSGLPNDRFSAERPEGSISTLTIQRTEQRDSAMYRCASSPRFGGRSTSYNEQFFGPGTRLTVL.

The rearrangement joins TRBV20-1 to TRBJ1-1; D remains unclear. Germline-derived CDR1 and CDR2 are DFQATT and SNEGSKA (reference sequence). The CDR3 consists of 14 residues. V was trimmed by 3 bases and J by 4 bases, leaving 15 bases between them. The CDR3 protein is CSASQPGEGTEAFF. Here the CDR3 DNA reads TGCAGTGCTAGCCAACCCGGGGAGGGCACTGAAGCTTTCTTT.

This chain joins TRBV2 and TRBJ2-4; TRBD1 aligns across 8 bases. This CDR3 comprises 16 residues. Looked up from germline, CDR1 is SNHLY and CDR2 is FYNNEI. Unmatched junction bases numbered 14, after V lost 5 bases and J lost 8 bases. The CDR3 bases are TGTGCCAGCAGTACGACAGGGGCGGGCCTAGGAGACATTCAGTACTTC. Translated: CASSTTGAGLGDIQYF.

This clonotype was counted a few times. V usage is TRBV7-2 and J usage is TRBJ1-3; D is unclear. The CDR3 runs 14 residues. CDR1 and CDR2 from the germline V gene are SGHTA and FQGNSA. The ends were cut back, 4 bases at V and 0 bases at J, with 7 bases in the middle. In nucleotides, the CDR3 is TGTGCCAGCAGCTCTTCGATCTCTGGAAACACCATATATTTT. Its translation: CASSSSISGNTIYF.

In DNA, the CDR3 is TGCAGCGTTGAGGCTTGGGACAGATCCTACGAGCAGTACTTC. Its translation is CSVEAWDRSYEQYF. The chain joins TRBV29-1 to TRBJ2-7, with 7 bases that match TRBD1. The CDR3 is made up of 14 amino acids. The germline CDR1 and CDR2 sequences are SQVTM and ANQGSEA. V was pared by 3 bases and J by 1 base, with 6 bases of the junction left unmatched.

The chain uses TRBV28 and TRBJ2-7; TRBD1 aligns across 8 bases. The CDR3 sequence is 15 residues long. V lost 5 bases to trimming and J lost 2 bases; unmatched junction nucleotides: 8. Germline V lookup: CDR1 MDHEN, CDR2 SYDVKM. CDR3 region: CASSQAGTGPYEQYF. The DNA for the CDR3 is TGTGCCAGCAGTCAGGCCGGGACAGGACCCTACGAGCAGTACTTC.

CDR3: CASSLYGTGGNEQFF. The CDR3 DNA reads as TGTGCCAGCAGCTTATATGGGACAGGGGGCAATGAGCAGTTCTTC. The rearrangement joins TRBV7-2 to TRBJ2-1; TRBD1 aligns across 11 bases. Germline trimming cut 2 bases from V and 6 bases from J; bases unmatched to any gene: 3. Germline CDR1 and CDR2: SGHTA and FQGNSA. This CDR3 has 15 amino acids.

The chain is built from TRBV12-3 or TRBV12-4 and TRBJ1-6; TRBD1 is a possible D gene (5 bases). Trimming pared 3 bases from V and 10 bases from J, leaving 16 bases between. The length of the CDR3 is 15 residues. The CDR3, as DNA: TGTGCCAGCAGTTTGGGGGACGGGTCGAGGTCACCCCTCCACTTT. This gives the protein CASSLGDGSRSPLHF.

V and J are TRBV6-1 and TRBJ2-5, with D unclear. This CDR3 is 16 amino acids long. The V end lost 2 bases, the J end lost 0 bases, and 13 bases lay between the germline ends. Germline CDR1 reads MNHNS; CDR2 reads SASEGT. CDR3 protein: CASSELGSLYQETQYF. In DNA form, the CDR3 reads TGTGCCAGCAGTGAACTTGGCAGCCTGTACCAAGAGACCCAGTACTTC.

This clonotype was counted between two and nine times. The chain recombines TRBV28 with TRBJ2-3; D gene uncertain. Germline CDR1 and CDR2: MDHEN and SYDVKM. V was shortened by 5 bases and J by 2 bases, with 11 bases between the two germline ends. This CDR3 region has 14 residues. The CDR3 region has the DNA TGTGCCAGCAGTGTGGGTCTAAACACAGATACGCAGTATTTT. Its protein is CASSVGLNTDTQYF.

The chain links TRBV5-4 to TRBJ2-7; either TRBD1 or TRBD2 may supply D (6 bases each). The CDR3 spans 15 residues. Germline assignment: CDR1 SGHNT and CDR2 YYREEE (reference sequence). V was shortened by 4 bases and J by 7 bases, with 21 bases between the two germline ends. The CDR3 loop reads CASSRGGQSSKEQYF. For the CDR3, the DNA is TGTGCCAGCAGCCGTGGGGGGCAGTCCTCCAAGGAGCAGTACTTC.